These 9 T cell receptor beta chains were sequenced from one sample in a study of blood T cells in healthy people across ages. PCR was performed a second time for about 6 to 12 cycles using a sample-barcoded 5' primer and a J-beta primer mix. TCRdb redid the calling of the 5' RACE reads with MiXCR, one entry per CDR3 protein. The sample gives around 1.5 million distinct CDR3 sequences, about 32% of which show up once; about 10% is in the top ten. Sequencing was carried out using blood. These TCRs come from a woman aged 25 to 45 in good health.

As concerns this clonotype: Sequence at one end of the junction differs from germline and may be a read error. The genes are TRBV27 and TRBJ1-1, with TRBD1 identical over 7 bases. Germline-derived CDR1 and CDR2 are MNHEY and SMNVEV (reference sequence). The CDR3 sequence is 14 residues long. The CDR3 sequence: CASGIGGIGTEAFF. The CDR3 region has the DNA TGTGCCAGCGGTATAGGGGGCATTGGGACTGAGGCTTTCTTT.

This clonotype was seen only a few times. The chain joins TRBV7-9 to TRBJ2-7; D is uncertain. The CDR3 spans 15 residues. Trimming took off 5 bases at V and 0 bases at J, with 14 bases between the two ends. The germline CDR1 and CDR2 sequences are SEHNR and FQNEAQ (reference sequence). CDR3 residues: CASSRTYKSSYEQYF. The CDR3 coding sequence is TGTGCCAGCAGCCGAACCTACAAGAGCTCCTACGAGCAGTACTTC.

This chain joins TRBV9 and TRBJ2-5; D remains unclear. The DNA matches TRBJ2-7 better at its end, which makes the J call doubtful. The germline V gene has CDR1 SGDLS and CDR2 YYNGEE. This CDR3 is built from 13 residues. DNA of the CDR3: TGTGCCAGCAGCGTAGCTACGGAAAACGAGCAGTACTTC. Its translation is CASSVATENEQYF.

This chain joins TRBV7-2 and TRBJ1-5, with D uncertain. This CDR3 comprises 14 residues. Germline assignment: CDR1 SGHTA and CDR2 FQGNSA. V shed 2 bases and J shed 5 bases, with 10 bases lying between them. CDR3 in DNA: TGTGCCAGCAGCTTATTGGGTTTCGATCAGCCCCAGCATTTT. This codes for CASSLLGFDQPQHF.

This clonotype was observed many times. The rearrangement uses TRBV10-3 and TRBJ2-3; possibly TRBD1 for D (6 bases). The CDR3 covers 14 residues. Germline CDR1 ENHRY, CDR2 SYGVKD. V was cut by 3 bases and J by 4 bases, with 11 bases left in between. DNA of the CDR3: TGTGCCATCAGTGAACACAGGGCAGCAGATACGCAGTATTTT. It encodes CAISEHRAADTQYF.

This chain joins TRBV2 and TRBJ2-2, with TRBD2 matching 13 bases. This CDR3 region has 18 residues. In germline, CDR1 is SNHLY, CDR2 FYNNEI. After removal of 9 bases from V and 7 bases from J, the junction contained 17 bases not matched to a gene. The CDR3, as DNA: TGTGCCAGTACTCTTTTGAGGACTAGCGGGGGCACTGGCGGGGAGCTGTTTTTT. Translated: CASTLLRTSGGTGGELFF.

Only a few counts were recorded for this clonotype. The CDR3 reads CSARDPSRNSEQFF. DNA for the CDR3: TGCAGTGCTAGAGATCCATCCAGGAACAGTGAGCAGTTCTTC. The chain couples TRBV20-1 to TRBJ2-1; no clear D gene. The CDR3 runs 14 residues. Germline V gene data show CDR1 as DFQATT and CDR2 as SNEGSKA (reference sequence). Trimming left V 0 bases short and J 9 bases short, with 15 bases between.

CDR3 region: CASSSDHTADTQYF. Written as DNA, the CDR3 is TGCGCCAGCAGCTCAGACCACACGGCAGATACGCAGTATTTT. The V gene is TRBV5-1, the J gene TRBJ2-3, with unresolved D. The CDR3 consists of 14 residues. Germline V gene sequence: CDR1 SGHRS, CDR2 YFSETQ. Trimming pared 3 bases from V and 4 bases from J, leaving 12 bases between.

This chain uses TRBV11-2 with TRBJ2-3; 8 bases fit TRBD2. Germline values: CDR1 SGHAT, CDR2 FQNNGV. V lost 5 bases to trimming and J lost 0 bases; unmatched junction nucleotides: 7. The CDR3 is made up of 16 amino acids. The CDR3 coding sequence is TGTGCCAGCAGCACCTCACTAGCGGCGAGCACAGATACGCAGTATTTT. It specifies CASSTSLAASTDTQYF.